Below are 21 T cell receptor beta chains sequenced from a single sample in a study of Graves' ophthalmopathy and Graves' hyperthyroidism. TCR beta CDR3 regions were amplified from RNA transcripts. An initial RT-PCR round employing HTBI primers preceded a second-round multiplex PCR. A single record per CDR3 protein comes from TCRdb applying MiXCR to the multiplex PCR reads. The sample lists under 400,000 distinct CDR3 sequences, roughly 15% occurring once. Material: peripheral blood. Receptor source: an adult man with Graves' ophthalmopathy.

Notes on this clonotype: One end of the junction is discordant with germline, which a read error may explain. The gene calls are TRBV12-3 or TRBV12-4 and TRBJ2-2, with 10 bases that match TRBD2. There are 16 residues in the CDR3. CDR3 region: CATSLGLAVNTGELFF. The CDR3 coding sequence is TGTGCCACCAGTCTAGGACTAGCGGTTAACACCGGGGAGCTGTTTTTT.

CDR3 sequence: CSARAPQGTEAFF. The CDR3 DNA is TGCAGTGCTAGAGCACCTCAGGGGACTGAAGCTTTCTTT. The gene calls are TRBV20-1 and TRBJ1-1, with D tentatively TRBD1 (6 bases). Germline lookup yields CDR1 DFQATT and CDR2 SNEGSKA (reference sequence). The CDR3 consists of 13 residues. V was clipped by 1 base and J by 5 bases, with 11 bases between them.

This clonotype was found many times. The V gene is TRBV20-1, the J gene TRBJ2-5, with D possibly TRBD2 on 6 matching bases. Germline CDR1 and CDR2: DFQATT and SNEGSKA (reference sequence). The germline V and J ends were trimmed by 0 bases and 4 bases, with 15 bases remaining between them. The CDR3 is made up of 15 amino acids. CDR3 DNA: TGCAGTGCTAGAGATGGGGCTAGCGAGTCAGAGACCCAGTACTTC. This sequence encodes CSARDGASESETQYF.

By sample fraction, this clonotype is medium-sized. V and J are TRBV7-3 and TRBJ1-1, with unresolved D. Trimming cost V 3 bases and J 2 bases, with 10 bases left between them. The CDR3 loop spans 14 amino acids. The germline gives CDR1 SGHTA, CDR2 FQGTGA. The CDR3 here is CASSFSRKNTEAFF. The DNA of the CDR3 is TGTGCCAGCAGCTTCTCCAGGAAAAACACTGAAGCTTTCTTT.

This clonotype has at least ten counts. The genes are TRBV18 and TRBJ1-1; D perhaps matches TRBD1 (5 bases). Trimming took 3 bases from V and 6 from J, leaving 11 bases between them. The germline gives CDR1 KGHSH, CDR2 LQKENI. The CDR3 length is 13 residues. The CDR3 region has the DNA TGTGCCAGCTCACCCGCAGGGTTGGCTGAAGCTTTCTTT. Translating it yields CASSPAGLAEAFF.

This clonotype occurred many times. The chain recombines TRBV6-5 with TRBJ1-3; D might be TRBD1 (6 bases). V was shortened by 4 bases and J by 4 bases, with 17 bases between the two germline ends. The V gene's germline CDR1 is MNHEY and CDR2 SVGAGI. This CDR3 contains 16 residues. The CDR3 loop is CASSSADRSPGNTIYF. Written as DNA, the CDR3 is TGTGCCAGCAGTTCAGCTGACAGGTCCCCCGGAAACACCATATATTTT.

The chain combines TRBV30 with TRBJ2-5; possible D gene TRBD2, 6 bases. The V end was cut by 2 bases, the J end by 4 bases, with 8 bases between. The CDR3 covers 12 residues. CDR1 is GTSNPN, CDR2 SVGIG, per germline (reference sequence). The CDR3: CAWSFGGETQYF. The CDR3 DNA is TGTGCCTGGAGTTTCGGGGGAGAGACCCAGTACTTC.

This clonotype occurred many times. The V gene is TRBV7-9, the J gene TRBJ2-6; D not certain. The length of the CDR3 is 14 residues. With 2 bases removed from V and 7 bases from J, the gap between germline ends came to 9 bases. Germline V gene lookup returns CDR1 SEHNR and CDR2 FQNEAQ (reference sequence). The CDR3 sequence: CASSLSGPANVLTF. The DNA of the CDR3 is TGTGCCAGCAGCTTAAGTGGGCCCGCCAACGTCCTGACTTTC.

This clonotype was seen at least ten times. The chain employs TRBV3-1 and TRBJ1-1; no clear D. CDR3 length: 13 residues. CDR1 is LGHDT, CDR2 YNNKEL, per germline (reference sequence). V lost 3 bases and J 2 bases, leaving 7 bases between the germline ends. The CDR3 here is CASSHVSNTEAFF. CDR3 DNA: TGTGCCAGCAGCCACGTAAGCAACACTGAAGCTTTCTTT.

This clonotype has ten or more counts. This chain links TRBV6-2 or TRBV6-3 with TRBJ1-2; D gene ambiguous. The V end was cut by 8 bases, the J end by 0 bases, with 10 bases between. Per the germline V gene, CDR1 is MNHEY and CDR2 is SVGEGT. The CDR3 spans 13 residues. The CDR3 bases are TGTGCCAGCCGTGGCAGAACTAACTATGGCTACACCTTC. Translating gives CASRGRTNYGYTF.

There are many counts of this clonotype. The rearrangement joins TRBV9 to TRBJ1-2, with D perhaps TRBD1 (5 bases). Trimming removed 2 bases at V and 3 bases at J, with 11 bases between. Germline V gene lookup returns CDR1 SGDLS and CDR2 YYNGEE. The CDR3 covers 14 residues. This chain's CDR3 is CASSVGGSDYGYTF. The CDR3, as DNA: TGTGCCAGCAGCGTGGGGGGGTCAGACTATGGCTACACCTTC. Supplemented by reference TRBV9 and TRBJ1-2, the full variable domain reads DSGVTQTPKHLITATGQRVTLRCSPRSGDLSVYWYQQSLDQGLQFLIQYYNGEERAKGNILERFSAQQFPDLHSELNLSSLELGDSALYFCASSVGGSDYGYTFGSGTRLTVV.

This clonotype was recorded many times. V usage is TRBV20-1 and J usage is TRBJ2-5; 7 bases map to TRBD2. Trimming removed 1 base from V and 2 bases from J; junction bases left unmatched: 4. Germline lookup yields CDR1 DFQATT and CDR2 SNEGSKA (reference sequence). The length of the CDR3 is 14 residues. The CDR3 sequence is CSARVAGEQETQYF. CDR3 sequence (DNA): TGCAGTGCTAGAGTCGCGGGGGAACAAGAGACCCAGTACTTC.

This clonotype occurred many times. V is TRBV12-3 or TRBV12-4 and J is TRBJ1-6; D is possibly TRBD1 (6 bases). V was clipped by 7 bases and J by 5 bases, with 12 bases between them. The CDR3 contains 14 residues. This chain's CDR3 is CASTRDTHNSPLHF. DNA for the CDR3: TGTGCCAGCACCAGGGACACTCATAATTCACCCCTCCACTTT.

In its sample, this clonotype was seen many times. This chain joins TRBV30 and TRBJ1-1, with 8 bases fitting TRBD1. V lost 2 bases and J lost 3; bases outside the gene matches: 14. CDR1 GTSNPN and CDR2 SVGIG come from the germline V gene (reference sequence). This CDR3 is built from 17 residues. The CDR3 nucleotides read TGTGCCTGGAGTCCAACCACCCGGGACAGGACTTACACTGAAGCTTTCTTT. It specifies CAWSPTTRDRTYTEAFF.

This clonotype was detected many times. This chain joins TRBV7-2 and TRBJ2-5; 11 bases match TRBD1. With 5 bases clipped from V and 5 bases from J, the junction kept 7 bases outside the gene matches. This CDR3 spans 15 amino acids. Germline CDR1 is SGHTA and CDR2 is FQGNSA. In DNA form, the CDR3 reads TGTGCCAGCAGCACACCGGGACAGGGGGTTGAGACCCAGTACTTC. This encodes CASSTPGQGVETQYF.

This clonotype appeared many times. The CDR3 is CAWGQGAYEQYF. The DNA for the CDR3 is TGTGCCTGGGGGCAGGGGGCCTACGAGCAGTACTTC. This chain connects TRBV30 to TRBJ2-7; 7 bases align to TRBD1. The length of the CDR3 is 12 residues. V trimming: 5 bases; J trimming: 2 bases; junction bases outside the gene matches: 3. Germline V gene data show CDR1 as GTSNPN and CDR2 as SVGIG (reference sequence).

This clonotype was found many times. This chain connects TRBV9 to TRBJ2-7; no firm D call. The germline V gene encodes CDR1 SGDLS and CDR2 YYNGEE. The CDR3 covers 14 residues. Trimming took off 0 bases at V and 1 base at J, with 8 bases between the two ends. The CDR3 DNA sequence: TGTGCCAGCAGCGTAGATCACGGATCCTACGAGCAGTACTTC. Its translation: CASSVDHGSYEQYF.

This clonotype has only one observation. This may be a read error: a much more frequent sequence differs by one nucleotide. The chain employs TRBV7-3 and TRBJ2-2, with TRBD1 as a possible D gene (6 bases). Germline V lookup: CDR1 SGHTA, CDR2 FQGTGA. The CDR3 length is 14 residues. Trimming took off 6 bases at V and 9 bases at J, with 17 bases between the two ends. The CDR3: CASRRLSGTRELFF. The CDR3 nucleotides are TGTGCCAGCAGACGCCTCTCCGGGACAAGGGAGCTGTTTTTT.

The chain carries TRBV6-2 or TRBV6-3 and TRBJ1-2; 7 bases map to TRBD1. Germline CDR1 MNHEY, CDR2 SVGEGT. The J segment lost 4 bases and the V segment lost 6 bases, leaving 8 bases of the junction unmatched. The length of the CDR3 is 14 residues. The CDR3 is CASSPGTVSYGYTF. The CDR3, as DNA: TGTGCCAGCAGCCCCGGGACAGTCAGCTATGGCTACACCTTC.

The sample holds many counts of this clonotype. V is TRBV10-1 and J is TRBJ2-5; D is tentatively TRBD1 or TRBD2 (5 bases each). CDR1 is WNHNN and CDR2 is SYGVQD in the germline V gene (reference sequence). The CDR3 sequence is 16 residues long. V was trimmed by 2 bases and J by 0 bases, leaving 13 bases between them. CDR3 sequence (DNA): TGCGCCAGCAGTGAGAGCTCCCCGGGACACCAAGAGACCCAGTACTTC. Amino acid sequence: CASSESSPGHQETQYF.

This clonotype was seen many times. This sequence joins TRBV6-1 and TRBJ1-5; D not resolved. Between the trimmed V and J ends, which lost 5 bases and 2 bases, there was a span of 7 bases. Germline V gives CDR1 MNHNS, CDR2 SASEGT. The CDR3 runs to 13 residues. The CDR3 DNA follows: TGTGCCAGCAGTCAAGTGGGCAATCAGCCCCAGCATTTT. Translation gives CASSQVGNQPQHF.